This T cell receptor beta chain was sequenced during a study of blood T cell repertoires in COVID-19 (TCRdb year 2020). Regarding the research as a whole: Samples from collaborators originated in the United States, Italy and Spain and spanned both the acute and convalescent phases of COVID-19. The material from the prospective study consisted of cDNA or gDNA derived from T cells, B-cell-depleted T cells, or PBMCs. Deeply sampled blood TCRbeta repertoires from subjects exposed to, actively infected with, or recovered from COVID-19 were included in the dataset. The repertoires were made available in a free public database intended to serve as a resource for research on the immune response to SARS-CoV-2. Samples were obtained from the ongoing ImmuneRACE study (first 160 participants) and from some 1,300 subjects provided by 6 global collaborators. Nearly every sample came with metadata listing a de-identified subject ID, COVID-19 status, age in years and sex. HLA class I and class II types, where available, came from metadata supplied by the sample provider rather than from assay-based typing. Broader findings and caveats from the paper: How much clinical and demographic metadata was included differed by source and by participant, and the metadata was provided uncurated.

The immunoSEQ Assay, a bias-controlled multiplex PCR, was used to amplify TCRbeta CDR3 regions from genomic DNA. Concerning the study's data processing: Nucleated cell counts per sample were estimated from amplification of reference gene primers within the assay. Sequence reads were collapsed and filtered to measure the absolute abundance of every unique TCRbeta CDR3 rearrangement. For each sample, productive Simpson clonality was calculated as the square root of Simpson's diversity index over productive rearrangements. TCRdb stores this immuneACCESS table with in-frame sequences only. Part of the clones is absent; in the studies checked, under half of the shortfall reflects unresolved V genes, and no reason is known for the rest. V and J calls and clone size come straight from that table; D and trimming were deduced from the DNA. The sample table lists 210,000 or so clones, 65% to 85% of them with a count of one. The biggest ten clones account for around 4.5% of the sample.

Worth noting for this clone: It lacks a known antigen. Base qualities are not at hand, and no much larger clone is one base apart.

Trimming removed 0 bases from V and 0 bases from J; the gene matches leave 7 bases unexplained. The germline V gene encodes CDR1 SGHRS and CDR2 YFSETQ. From its cysteine to its phenylalanine, the CDR3 spans 18 amino acids. Only the CDR3 DNA is retained, 54 bases long and in frame from the first base. Enrolling through a virtual design, the prospective study's participants ranged in age from roughly 18 to 90 years and lived across around 25 United States geographic areas. Cohort assignment in the prospective study relied on participant-reported clinical history from a screening survey and a study questionnaire. In the prospective study, whole blood, serum and a nasopharyngeal or oropharyngeal swab were collected from each participant by mobile phlebotomists. Over an approximately 2-month period, participants in the prospective study had the option of providing additional blood draws and questionnaires. Before DNA extraction, prospective study blood samples were shipped either frozen or at room temperature.

The receptor chain draws on TRBV5-1 and TRBJ2-1, with 9 central nucleotides matching TRBD2. Sequencing used PBMCs or T cells enriched from blood (not recorded which). This TCR was sampled from a man aged 30-40 years with acute COVID-19. Here is the DNA: TGCGCCAGCAGCTTGGCTAGGGGTAGCGGGGGCTCCTACAATGAGCAGTTCTTC. Its amino acids are CASSLARGSGGSYNEQFF.